What follows are 28 T cell receptor beta chains derived from one specimen sequenced in a study of PD-1 blockade in classical Hodgkin lymphoma. Clones were read by immunoSEQ multiplex PCR, and TCRdb kept only the in-frame ones, dropping some. The sample yields thousands of clones, just over 85% seen once. Every patient relapsed after autologous stem cell transplantation, and brentuximab vedotin exposure varied. Sample: peripheral blood mononuclear cells (PBMCs), taken before the second cycle of nivolumab. The receptors derive from a human donor with classical Hodgkin lymphoma.

The V gene is TRBV6-4, the J gene TRBJ1-6; D remains ambiguous. V was clipped by 7 bases and J by 0 bases, with 19 bases between them. CDR3 length: 18 residues. Per the germline V gene, CDR1 is MRHNA and CDR2 is SNTAGT. In DNA form, the CDR3 reads TGTGCCAGCACCCTGGGATGGACGAGGAGCTCCTATAATTCACCCCTCCACTTT. Amino acid sequence: CASTLGWTRSSYNSPLHF.

The gene calls are TRBV19 and TRBJ2-1; D not certain. Trimming left V 4 bases short and J 7 bases short, with 11 bases between. Looked up from germline, CDR1 is LNHDA and CDR2 is SQIVND (reference sequence). CDR3 length: 13 amino acids. CDR3 in amino acids: CASSRNSENEQFF. The CDR3 DNA reads TGTGCCAGTAGTAGAAACTCCGAGAATGAGCAGTTCTTC.

The chain joins TRBV6-6 to TRBJ1-2; D gene ambiguous. The germline gives CDR1 MNHNY, CDR2 SVGAGI (reference sequence). V was clipped by 5 bases and J by 4 bases, with 20 bases between them. The CDR3 is 16 residues long. The CDR3 DNA follows: TGTGCCAGCAGTATCTTGATAGGGAGAAAGACCTATGGCTACACCTTC. It translates to CASSILIGRKTYGYTF.

This chain links TRBV2 with TRBJ1-1; no definite D call. V was shortened by 7 bases and J by 1 base, with 13 bases between the two germline ends. The germline gives CDR1 SNHLY, CDR2 FYNNEI. This CDR3 spans 14 amino acids. The CDR3 nucleotides are TGTGCCAGCACTCTGGTGGAGCGGAACACTGAAGCTTTCTTT. Translated, it gives CASTLVERNTEAFF.

The chain employs TRBV7-8 and TRBJ2-1; weak D call: TRBD2 (6 bases). Germline CDR1 is SGHVS and CDR2 is FQNEAQ. V lost 4 bases to trimming and J lost 9 bases, with 16 bases between them. The CDR3 is 14 amino acids. CDR3 sequence: CASSSLGSTSEQFF. CDR3 nucleotides: TGTGCCAGCAGCTCGCTCGGGAGTACGAGTGAGCAGTTCTTC.

On this clone itself: Other DNA sequences in this sample translate to the same CDR3. The chain carries TRBV5-4 and TRBJ1-1; no reliable D call. The CDR3 is made up of 16 amino acids. CDR1 is SGHNT and CDR2 is YYREEE in the germline V gene (reference sequence). The V gene lost 0 bases and the J gene lost 4 bases, with 16 bases spanning the gap. CDR3 DNA sequence: TGTGCCAGCAGCTTGGTTGGAGGGTTGTTCGCCACTGAAGCTTTCTTT. Translating gives CASSLVGGLFATEAFF.

The chain couples TRBV9 to TRBJ2-1; 10 nucleotides align to TRBD2. Germline CDR1 SGDLS, CDR2 YYNGEE. The CDR3 consists of 16 residues. Trimming at V came to 0 bases and at J to 7 bases, leaving 7 bases not matched to a gene. The CDR3 DNA reads as TGTGCCAGCAGCGTAGACACTAGCGGGGTTGGGAATGAGCAGTTCTTC. As protein: CASSVDTSGVGNEQFF.

This clone was counted between two and nine times. This chain joins TRBV9 and TRBJ2-2; D is uncertain. Germline V lookup: CDR1 SGDLS, CDR2 YYNGEE. Trimming stripped 4 bases from V and 6 bases from J, with 7 bases between. This CDR3 is 12 amino acids long. The CDR3 loop reads CASSRPAGELFF. The DNA of the CDR3 is TGTGCCAGCAGCCGCCCGGCCGGGGAGCTGTTTTTT.

This chain uses TRBV27 with TRBJ2-5; 10 bases agree with TRBD1. CDR3 length: 16 amino acids. J was trimmed by 2 bases and V by 5 bases; bases with no gene match: 8. CDR1 is MNHEY, CDR2 SMNVEV, per germline (reference sequence). The CDR3 region has the DNA TGTGCCAGCAGTCCAGGGACAGGGGCGATACAAGAGACCCAGTACTTC. Its protein product is CASSPGTGAIQETQYF.

The V gene is TRBV11-2, the J gene TRBJ2-2; 8 bases are shared with TRBD2. The CDR3 has 15 residues. Germline V lookup: CDR1 SGHAT, CDR2 FQNNGV. V lost 5 bases, J lost 6 bases, and 8 bases stayed unmatched. CDR3 sequence: CASSRWAGGAGELFF. The CDR3 DNA is TGTGCCAGCAGCCGTTGGGCGGGGGGAGCCGGGGAGCTGTTTTTT.

The chain joins TRBV19 to TRBJ1-4; possibly TRBD1 for D (5 bases). The CDR3 extends over 15 amino acids. The V gene lost 8 bases and the J gene lost 1 base, with 14 bases spanning the gap. Per the germline V gene, CDR1 is LNHDA and CDR2 is SQIVND (reference sequence). The CDR3 loop is CASWRTGGTNEKLFF. In nucleotides, the CDR3 is TGTGCCAGTTGGAGAACAGGCGGAACTAATGAAAAACTGTTTTTT.

The chain combines TRBV9 with TRBJ1-5, with unresolved D. CDR1 and CDR2 (germline): SGDLS, YYNGEE. The CDR3 covers 13 residues. The ends were cut back, 0 bases at V and 6 bases at J, with 7 bases in the middle. The CDR3 is CASSVGEVQPQHF. In DNA form, the CDR3 reads TGTGCCAGCAGCGTAGGGGAAGTTCAGCCCCAGCATTTT.

This clone occurred once. This chain uses TRBV5-6 with TRBJ2-3; TRBD1 matches 11 bases. This CDR3 has 15 amino acids. After removal of 4 bases from V and 5 bases from J, the junction contained 6 bases not matched to a gene. CDR1 and CDR2 from the germline V gene are SGHDT and YYEEEE. This CDR3 is CASSAPGQGVDTQYF. The CDR3 DNA sequence: TGTGCCAGCAGCGCACCGGGACAGGGGGTAGATACGCAGTATTTT. The complete variable domain, with remaining parts taken from reference TRBV5-6 and TRBJ2-3, reads DAGVTQSPTHLIKTRGQQVTLRCSPKSGHDTVSWYQQALGQGPQFIFQYYEEEERQRGNFPDRFSGHQFPNYSSELNVNALLLGDSALYLCASSAPGQGVDTQYFGPGTRLTVL.

The CDR3 DNA reads TGTGCCAGCAGTCTCCTGGGGGCCGGAAACACCATATATTTT. Amino acids: CASSLLGAGNTIYF. The chain has TRBV6-5 and TRBJ1-3; D might be TRBD1 (6 bases). Per the germline V gene, CDR1 is MNHEY and CDR2 is SVGAGI. V lost 5 bases, J lost 4 bases, and 12 bases lay in between. The length of the CDR3 is 14 residues.

V and J are TRBV6-1 and TRBJ2-5, with 10 positions matching TRBD2. The CDR3 loop spans 14 amino acids. The V and J ends lost 4 bases and 2 bases, in that order; junction bases with no gene match: 1. Germline CDR1 MNHNS, CDR2 SASEGT. The CDR3 DNA is TGTGCCAGCAGTGTTAGCGGGGGGCAAGAGACCCAGTACTTC. Translated, it gives CASSVSGGQETQYF.

The genes are TRBV7-9 and TRBJ2-1; 7 bases are shared with TRBD2. The V and J ends lost 5 bases and 9 bases, in that order; junction bases with no gene match: 16. This CDR3 is built from 16 residues. Germline values: CDR1 SEHNR, CDR2 FQNEAQ (reference sequence). This CDR3 is CASSPQGLADRGEQFF. CDR3 coding DNA: TGTGCCAGCAGCCCCCAGGGTCTAGCGGACCGGGGTGAGCAGTTCTTC.

This clone appeared a single time. The chain couples TRBV6-5 to TRBJ1-2; the D gene is possibly TRBD1 (6 bases). V was cut by 0 bases and J by 8 bases, with 13 bases left in between. The CDR3 consists of 14 residues. The germline V gene encodes CDR1 MNHEY and CDR2 SVGAGI. The chain's CDR3 is CASSYSGITGGYTF. CDR3 coding DNA: TGTGCCAGCAGTTACTCAGGGATCACAGGGGGCTACACCTTC.

The chain joins TRBV10-3 to TRBJ1-3; possibly TRBD1 for D (6 bases). The CDR3 extends over 13 amino acids. Between the trimmed V and J ends, which lost 6 bases and 4 bases, there was a span of 10 bases. The V gene's germline CDR1 is ENHRY and CDR2 SYGVKD. The CDR3 DNA follows: TGTGCCATCAGGGGGGCAGGAGGAAACACCATATATTTT. Its translation: CAIRGAGGNTIYF.

This rearrangement joins TRBV5-4 to TRBJ2-3; unclear D gene. Trimming left V 3 bases short and J 2 bases short, with 4 bases between. The CDR3 contains 12 residues. From germline, CDR1 is SGHNT and CDR2 YYREEE (reference sequence). In nucleotides, the CDR3 is TGTGCCAGCAGCTGGGACACAGATACGCAGTATTTT. Protein: CASSWDTDTQYF.

This chain links TRBV5-4 with TRBJ1-3; D not certain. The CDR3 consists of 17 residues. The germline V gene has CDR1 SGHNT and CDR2 YYREEE (reference sequence). Deletions cut 4 bases from V and 1 base from J, with 18 bases between. DNA of the CDR3: TGTGCCAGCAGCATCGCGCGGGCAGGCCCATCTGGAAACACCATATATTTT. Its protein is CASSIARAGPSGNTIYF.

The chain couples TRBV19 to TRBJ2-3; no clear D. Trimming left V 5 bases short and J 2 bases short, with 8 bases between. This CDR3 has 13 amino acids. CDR1 LNHDA and CDR2 SQIVND come from the germline V gene (reference sequence). CDR3 sequence (DNA): TGTGCCAGTAGTGCTCTACACACAGATACGCAGTATTTT. Its protein product is CASSALHTDTQYF.

This chain joins TRBV5-1 and TRBJ2-3; no reliable D call. This CDR3 contains 12 residues. V gave up 2 bases and J gave up 3 bases, with 4 bases separating them. The V gene's germline CDR1 is SGHRS and CDR2 YFSETQ. CDR3 in amino acids: CASSFTTDTQYF. The CDR3 nucleotides read TGCGCCAGCAGCTTCACAACAGATACGCAGTATTTT. Based on the CDR3 plus reference TRBV5-1 and TRBJ2-3, the full variable domain is KAGVTQTPRYLIKTRGQQVTLSCSPISGHRSVSWYQQTPGQGLQFLFEYFSETQRNKGNFPGRFSGRQFSNSRSEMNVSTLELGDSALYLCASSFTTDTQYFGPGTRLTVL.

V usage is TRBV18 and J usage is TRBJ1-1, with D possibly being TRBD1 (6 bases). Germline assignment: CDR1 KGHSH and CDR2 LQKENI. The CDR3 totals 15 residues. Between the trimmed V and J ends, which lost 3 bases and 5 bases, there was a span of 16 bases. CDR3 sequence (DNA): TGTGCCAGCTCACCCTTTCACAGGGTAAGAACTGAAGCTTTCTTT. Its translation: CASSPFHRVRTEAFF.

DNA of the CDR3: TGCAGCGCTAGGGTGGGGAGAATAGAAAAACTGTTTTTT. Translating gives CSARVGRIEKLFF. This chain joins TRBV29-1 and TRBJ1-4; no reliable D call. The germline V and J ends were trimmed by 7 bases and 8 bases, with 17 bases remaining between them. Per the germline V gene, CDR1 is SQVTM and CDR2 is ANQGSEA. The length of the CDR3 is 13 residues.

The V and J genes are TRBV7-2 and TRBJ1-2; D gene uncertain. The ends were cut back, 3 bases at V and 4 bases at J, with 15 bases in the middle. This CDR3 is built from 15 residues. CDR1 and CDR2 (germline): SGHTA, FQGNSA. CDR3 coding DNA: TGTGCCAGCAGCTTGGGTTGGGTCGGCCCCTATGGCTACACCTTC. This codes for CASSLGWVGPYGYTF.

The chain couples TRBV10-3 to TRBJ1-1, with no clear D. V was pared by 3 bases and J by 1 base, with 9 bases between. Germline-derived CDR1 and CDR2 are ENHRY and SYGVKD. This CDR3 spans 14 amino acids. This chain's CDR3 is CAISEIASNTEAFF. For the CDR3, the DNA is TGTGCCATCAGTGAAATCGCCTCGAACACTGAAGCTTTCTTT.

The CDR3 DNA reads as TGCGCCAGCACCCCTTGGGGGGCTGGCACAGATACGCAGTATTTT. Its protein is CASTPWGAGTDTQYF. This chain connects TRBV5-1 to TRBJ2-3, with D perhaps TRBD1 or TRBD2 (6 bases each). The V gene lost 6 bases and the J gene lost 1 base, with 15 bases spanning the gap. The CDR3 extends over 15 amino acids. Germline lookup yields CDR1 SGHRS and CDR2 YFSETQ.

The chain links TRBV7-6 to TRBJ2-5; tentative D call: TRBD2 (6 bases). V lost 1 base to trimming and J lost 5 bases, with 14 bases between them. Per germline, CDR1 SGHVS and CDR2 FNYEAQ. The CDR3 is 15 residues long. In DNA, the CDR3 is TGTGCCAGCAGCTTAGGGCAGGGACGGGGGGAGACCCAGTACTTC. Translated: CASSLGQGRGETQYF.